These 30 T cell receptor beta chains share one sample of origin, sequenced in a study of cytotoxic CD8 clonotypes in ibrutinib-treated CLL. Here immunoSEQ multiplex PCR was the method, and the copy in TCRdb shows in-frame clones only, minus some. The sample consists of approximately 340,000 clones, about 64% of them appearing once. Sequencing was performed on PBMCs, taken after 36 months of ibrutinib treatment. The receptors were sampled from a human donor with chronic lymphocytic leukemia.

The chain has TRBV6-5 and TRBJ1-2, with 8 bases that match TRBD1. The CDR3 has 14 residues. V gave up 5 bases and J gave up 4 bases; unmatched junction bases: 6. CDR1 MNHEY and CDR2 SVGAGI come from the germline V gene. CDR3 nucleotides: TGTGCCAGCAGTCGGGGACAGGCGACCTATGGCTACACCTTC. It specifies CASSRGQATYGYTF.

The chain has TRBV19 and TRBJ2-7; 8 bases fit TRBD1. The CDR3 is 14 residues long. Per germline, CDR1 LNHDA and CDR2 SQIVND (reference sequence). Unmatched junction bases numbered 3, after V lost 3 bases and J lost 2 bases. The chain's CDR3 is CASSIDRGTYEQYF. DNA for the CDR3: TGTGCCAGTAGTATTGACAGGGGAACCTACGAGCAGTACTTC.

CDR3 DNA sequence: TGCAGCGTTGAAGTGTTTGACAGTTCCTACAATGAGCAGTTCTTC. Translating gives CSVEVFDSSYNEQFF. The V call is TRBV29-1, the J call TRBJ2-1, with a weak D call TRBD1 (5 bases). The CDR3 is 15 amino acids. Germline V gene sequence: CDR1 SQVTM, CDR2 ANQGSEA. Deletions cut 1 base from V and 1 base from J, with 11 bases between.

A word on this clone: The same CDR3 also results from other DNA sequences found in this sample. V gene TRBV6-6 combines with J gene TRBJ1-6; D is ambiguous. V lost 3 bases and J lost 1, with 7 bases in between. Germline assignment: CDR1 MNHNY and CDR2 SVGAGI (reference sequence). This CDR3 region has 15 residues. The CDR3 reads CASSYRSSYNSPLHF. CDR3 bases: TGTGCCAGCAGTTATAGGTCTTCCTATAATTCACCCCTCCACTTT.

The CDR3 sequence: CAISNISGELFF. The CDR3 bases are TGTGCCATCAGCAACATTAGCGGGGAGCTGTTTTTT. V usage is TRBV10-3 and J usage is TRBJ2-2, with no clear D. Trimming took off 6 bases at V and 7 bases at J, with 9 bases between the two ends. The CDR3 extends over 12 amino acids. The germline gives CDR1 ENHRY, CDR2 SYGVKD.

The rearrangement links TRBV11-2 to TRBJ2-5; D perhaps matches TRBD2 (7 bases). The germline V gene encodes CDR1 SGHAT and CDR2 FQNNGV. This CDR3 comprises 14 residues. V lost 6 bases to trimming and J lost 4 bases, with 15 bases between them. CDR3 sequence reads: CASRLTGGPETQYF. CDR3 DNA sequence: TGTGCCAGCAGGCTGACGGGGGGCCCAGAGACCCAGTACTTC.

This clone has just a few counts. The genes are TRBV18 and TRBJ1-1, with TRBD1 matching over 9 bases. CDR3 length: 13 residues. Germline CDR1 and CDR2: KGHSH and LQKENI. The ends lost 5 bases at V and 10 bases at J; junction bases unmatched: 8. Here the CDR3 reads CASSSRDREIAFF. In DNA form, the CDR3 reads TGTGCCAGCTCATCCCGGGACAGGGAGATAGCTTTCTTT.

This CDR3 reads CASSRTQGVDGYTF. For the CDR3, the DNA is TGTGCCAGCAGCAGAACACAGGGGGTTGATGGCTACACCTTC. The chain employs TRBV5-4 and TRBJ1-2; 8 bases are shared with TRBD1. The V and J ends lost 4 bases and 6 bases, in that order; junction bases with no gene match: 8. This CDR3 is 14 amino acids long. Germline V gene data show CDR1 as SGHNT and CDR2 as YYREEE (reference sequence).

The chain has TRBV9 and TRBJ2-7, with 12 nucleotides matching TRBD2. Per germline, CDR1 SGDLS and CDR2 YYNGEE. This CDR3 has 15 residues. Trimming removed 4 bases from V and 4 bases from J; junction bases left unmatched: 6. The CDR3 region is CASSPGTSGPYEQYF. The CDR3 region has the DNA TGTGCCAGCAGCCCCGGGACTAGCGGGCCTTACGAGCAGTACTTC.

CDR3 in amino acids: CSVEDGLPYEQYF. DNA for the CDR3: TGCAGCGTTGAAGACGGACTGCCCTACGAGCAGTACTTC. The chain couples TRBV29-1 to TRBJ2-7, with a possible D match to TRBD2 (5 bases). Trimming took 0 bases from V and 2 from J, leaving 8 bases between them. Per the germline V gene, CDR1 is SQVTM and CDR2 is ANQGSEA. The CDR3 runs to 13 residues.

This rearrangement joins TRBV28 to TRBJ1-2; 8 bases align to TRBD1. This CDR3 has 18 amino acids. CDR1 and CDR2 from the germline V gene are MDHEN and SYDVKM. Unmatched junction bases numbered 12, after V lost 0 bases and J lost 3 bases. CDR3 sequence (DNA): TGTGCCAGCAGTTTATGGCGGTCTCCGGGACAGGTTTACTATGGCTACACCTTC. Its protein is CASSLWRSPGQVYYGYTF.

The chain couples TRBV9 to TRBJ2-7; weak D call: TRBD2 (7 bases). CDR1 SGDLS and CDR2 YYNGEE come from the germline V gene. The CDR3 covers 14 residues. Trimming took 3 bases from V and 3 from J, leaving 13 bases between them. CDR3 nucleotide sequence: TGTGCCAGCAGCGCCACAGGGAGGGGCTACGAGCAGTACTTC. Its translation is CASSATGRGYEQYF.

Only one count was recorded for this clone. This chain uses TRBV9 with TRBJ2-1, with D hard to call. This CDR3 is 14 amino acids long. The germline gives CDR1 SGDLS, CDR2 YYNGEE. Trimming took 0 bases from V and 5 from J, leaving 9 bases between them. The CDR3 bases are TGTGCCAGCAGCGTAGTTGCGGTCGACAATGAGCAGTTCTTC. As protein: CASSVVAVDNEQFF.

This rearrangement joins TRBV5-5 to TRBJ2-3; D remains unclear. Trimming removed 2 bases from V and 4 bases from J, with 11 bases in between. Germline values: CDR1 SGHKS, CDR2 YYEKEE (reference sequence). The length of the CDR3 is 14 residues. Written as DNA, the CDR3 is TGTGCCAGCAGCTTTTTCTCGGACGCAGATACGCAGTATTTT. It translates to CASSFFSDADTQYF.

This rearrangement joins TRBV18 to TRBJ2-3; weak D call: TRBD1 (6 bases). Between the trimmed V and J ends, which lost 1 base and 6 bases, there was a span of 11 bases. This CDR3 has 14 residues. Germline values: CDR1 KGHSH, CDR2 LQKENI. The CDR3 loop reads CASSPLGQGDTQYF. The CDR3 DNA reads as TGTGCCAGCTCACCACTGGGACAAGGGGATACGCAGTATTTT. The variable domain in full, completed from reference TRBV18 and TRBJ2-3, reads NAGVMQNPRHLVRRRGQEARLRCSPMKGHSHVYWYRQLPEEGLKFMVYLQKENIIDESGMPKERFSAEFPKEGPSILRIQQVVRGDSAAYFCASSPLGQGDTQYFGPGTRLTVL.

The chain is built from TRBV19 and TRBJ1-1, with a possible D match to TRBD1 (6 bases). V was clipped by 4 bases and J by 1 base, with 13 bases between them. Germline CDR1 is LNHDA and CDR2 is SQIVND (reference sequence). This CDR3 region has 15 residues. CDR3 bases: TGTGCCAGTAGTAAAGGGACAAATCAGAACACTGAAGCTTTCTTT. As protein: CASSKGTNQNTEAFF.

A few counts support this clone. V and J are TRBV5-8 and TRBJ2-5; 9 positions agree with TRBD1. This CDR3 comprises 16 residues. The V segment lost 4 bases and the J segment 4 bases; nucleotides outside the gene matches: 11. Germline V CDR1 and CDR2: SGHTS, YDEGEE. CDR3 coding DNA: TGTGCCAGCAGCGACGGCACCGGGACAGGGATAGAGACCCAGTACTTC. It yields the protein CASSDGTGTGIETQYF.

Only a few counts were recorded for this clone. The rearrangement links TRBV6-5 to TRBJ1-2; 9 nucleotides match TRBD1. The CDR3 runs 13 residues. J lost 5 bases, V lost 5 bases, and 3 bases had no gene match. Germline lookup yields CDR1 MNHEY and CDR2 SVGAGI. The CDR3 DNA reads as TGTGCCAGCAGTCCGACAGGGGGATATGGCTACACCTTC. Translating it yields CASSPTGGYGYTF.

The chain carries TRBV5-1 and TRBJ1-4, with D unclear. The CDR3 consists of 15 residues. Germline V gives CDR1 SGHRS, CDR2 YFSETQ. Trimming took off 0 bases at V and 1 base at J, with 7 bases between the two ends. CDR3 in amino acids: CASSLERGTNEKLFF. The CDR3 nucleotides are TGCGCCAGCAGCTTGGAGCGGGGAACTAATGAAAAACTGTTTTTT. Together with reference TRBV5-1 and TRBJ1-4, the CDR3 gives the full variable domain: KAGVTQTPRYLIKTRGQQVTLSCSPISGHRSVSWYQQTPGQGLQFLFEYFSETQRNKGNFPGRFSGRQFSNSRSEMNVSTLELGDSALYLCASSLERGTNEKLFFGSGTQLSVL.

The chain carries TRBV9 and TRBJ2-7; perhaps TRBD2 as D (6 bases). Trimming removed 3 bases from V and 3 bases from J, with 13 bases in between. This CDR3 has 14 amino acids. The germline gives CDR1 SGDLS, CDR2 YYNGEE. The CDR3 DNA sequence: TGTGCCAGCAGCGCCGGAGGGTTTGGCTACGAGCAGTACTTC. Its protein product is CASSAGGFGYEQYF.

This sequence joins TRBV4-1 and TRBJ2-7; maybe TRBD1 (6 bases). Trimming removed 1 base at V and 0 bases at J, with 13 bases between. The CDR3 has 16 amino acids. CDR1 and CDR2 (germline): MGHRA, YSYEKL. The CDR3, as DNA: TGCGCCAGCAGCCAAGCGGCAACAGGGAGCTCCTACGAGCAGTACTTC. Translated: CASSQAATGSSYEQYF.

The rearrangement joins TRBV5-1 to TRBJ1-1; 11 bases align to TRBD1. CDR1 and CDR2 from the germline V gene are SGHRS and YFSETQ. J lost 4 bases, V lost 0 bases, and 2 bases had no gene match. The CDR3 runs 15 residues. The CDR3: CASSLEGTGGTEAFF. CDR3 DNA: TGCGCCAGCAGCTTGGAGGGGACAGGGGGCACTGAAGCTTTCTTT.

V gene TRBV27 combines with J gene TRBJ2-2, with D hard to call. The CDR3 consists of 13 residues. V was cut by 5 bases and J by 2 bases, with 6 bases left in between. The germline CDR1 and CDR2 sequences are MNHEY and SMNVEV (reference sequence). CDR3 sequence: CASSVGNTGELFF. CDR3 DNA sequence: TGTGCCAGCAGTGTAGGAAACACCGGGGAGCTGTTTTTT.

The V gene is TRBV9, the J gene TRBJ2-5; 7 nucleotides match TRBD1. The germline V gene has CDR1 SGDLS and CDR2 YYNGEE. Germline trimming cut 0 bases from V and 1 base from J; bases unmatched to any gene: 3. This CDR3 has 15 residues. CDR3 amino acids: CASSVGSGGQETQYF. As DNA, the CDR3 is TGTGCCAGCAGCGTAGGGTCAGGGGGCCAAGAGACCCAGTACTTC.

The chain combines TRBV5-1 with TRBJ1-1, with a possible D match to TRBD1 (5 bases). Germline values: CDR1 SGHRS, CDR2 YFSETQ. There are 16 residues in the CDR3. V was pared by 7 bases and J by 0 bases, with 19 bases between. The CDR3 DNA sequence: TGCGCCAGCGGTAAGAGATGGATAGGGGTGAACACTGAAGCTTTCTTT. This translates into CASGKRWIGVNTEAFF.

This clone has only a few counts. In nucleotides, the CDR3 is TGTGCCAGCAGCCTCAAGGTGGGGGATGGCTACACCTTC. It encodes CASSLKVGDGYTF. The rearrangement uses TRBV7-9 and TRBJ1-2, with a tentative D call TRBD1 (5 bases). The V gene lost 5 bases and the J gene lost 6 bases, with 13 bases spanning the gap. The CDR3 spans 13 residues. Germline V gives CDR1 SEHNR, CDR2 FQNEAQ (reference sequence). The whole variable domain, filled in from reference TRBV7-9 and TRBJ1-2, reads DTGVSQNPRHKITKRGQNVTFRCDPISEHNRLYWYRQTLGQGPEFLTYFQNEAQLEKSRLLSDRFSAERPKGSFSTLEIQRTEQGDSAMYLCASSLKVGDGYTFGSGTRLTVV.

The rearrangement joins TRBV4-1 to TRBJ1-3; no clear D. From germline, CDR1 is MGHRA and CDR2 YSYEKL. The CDR3 has 15 residues. The V gene lost 1 base and the J gene lost 4 bases, with 11 bases spanning the gap. CDR3 DNA sequence: TGCGCCAGCAGCCAAGTGGTTTTCAGGGGAAACACCATATATTTT. Its translation: CASSQVVFRGNTIYF.

The V call is TRBV5-8, the J call TRBJ1-2; 8 nucleotides match TRBD1. V lost 4 bases to trimming and J lost 6 bases; unmatched junction nucleotides: 11. Germline V lookup: CDR1 SGHTS, CDR2 YDEGEE. CDR3 length: 15 residues. CDR3 nucleotides: TGTGCCAGCAGCACCCCCGGACAGGGTATAAATGGCTACACCTTC. Translating it yields CASSTPGQGINGYTF.

The gene calls are TRBV5-8 and TRBJ2-5; D assignment may be TRBD1 or TRBD2 (5 bases each). Germline assignment: CDR1 SGHTS and CDR2 YDEGEE. The CDR3 is 15 residues long. The germline V and J ends were trimmed by 5 bases and 5 bases, with 19 bases remaining between them. CDR3 coding DNA: TGTGCCAGCAGTTCCAGGAGAGGGGATAGGGAGACCCAGTACTTC. It is translated as CASSSRRGDRETQYF.

This clone was recorded once. J is TRBJ2-7 and V is TRBV5-1; no definite D call. This CDR3 has 14 amino acids. Germline CDR1 and CDR2: SGHRS and YFSETQ. Trimming stripped 1 base from V and 1 base from J, with 9 bases between. The CDR3 DNA reads as TGCGCCAGCAGCTTGACCACAGTGTCCTACGAGCAGTACTTC. Protein: CASSLTTVSYEQYF.